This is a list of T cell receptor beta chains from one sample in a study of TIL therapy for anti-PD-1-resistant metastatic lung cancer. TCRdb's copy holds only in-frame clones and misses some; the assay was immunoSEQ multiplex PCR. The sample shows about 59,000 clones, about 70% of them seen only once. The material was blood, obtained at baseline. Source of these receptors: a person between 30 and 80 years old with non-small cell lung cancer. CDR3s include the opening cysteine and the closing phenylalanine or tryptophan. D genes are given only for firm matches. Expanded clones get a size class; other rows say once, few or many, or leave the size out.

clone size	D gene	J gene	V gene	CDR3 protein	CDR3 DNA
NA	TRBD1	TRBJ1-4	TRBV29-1	CSALGQGGEKLFF	TGCAGCGCCCTTGGACAGGGAGGTGAAAAACTGTTTTTT
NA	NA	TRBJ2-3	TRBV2	CASTSEKTSTDTQYF	TGTGCCAGCACTAGCGAAAAAACTAGCACAGATACGCAGTATTTT
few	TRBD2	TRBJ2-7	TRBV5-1	CASSLAGTRSYEQYF	TGCGCCAGCAGCTTGGCGGGGACTAGGTCCTACGAGCAGTACTTC
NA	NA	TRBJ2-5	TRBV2	CASSSRQGGETQYF	TGTGCCAGCAGCTCGAGACAGGGAGGAGAGACCCAGTACTTC
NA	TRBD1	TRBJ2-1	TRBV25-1	CASSEIGTGVDEQFF	TGTGCCAGCAGTGAAATCGGGACAGGGGTGGATGAGCAGTTCTTC
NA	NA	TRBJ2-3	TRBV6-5	CASSYDRSPTDTQYF	TGTGCCAGCAGTTACGACAGGTCCCCCACAGATACGCAGTATTTT
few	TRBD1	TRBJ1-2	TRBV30	CATDRGLGYTF	TGTGCCACCGACAGGGGGCTGGGCTACACCTTC
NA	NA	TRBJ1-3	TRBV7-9	CASSAGQTGNTIYF	TGTGCCAGCAGCGCCGGACAGACTGGAAACACCATATATTTT
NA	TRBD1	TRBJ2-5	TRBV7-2	CASSLPRTGQEQETQYF	TGTGCCAGCAGCTTACCAAGGACAGGGCAGGAACAGGAGACCCAGTACTTC
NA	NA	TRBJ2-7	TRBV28	CASNKAAYEQYF	TGTGCCAGCAATAAGGCAGCCTACGAGCAGTACTTC
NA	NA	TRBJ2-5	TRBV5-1	CASSFRPNRVETQYF	TGCGCCAGCAGCTTTAGACCTAACAGGGTCGAGACCCAGTACTTC
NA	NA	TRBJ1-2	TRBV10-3	CAISVVRGDYGYTF	TGTGCCATCAGTGTCGTGAGAGGGGACTATGGCTACACCTTC
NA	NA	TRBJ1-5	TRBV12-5	CASGQVGIRGQPQHF	TGTGCTAGTGGCCAAGTAGGGATAAGGGGTCAGCCCCAGCATTTT
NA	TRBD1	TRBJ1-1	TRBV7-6	CASSPRQGMDTEAFF	TGTGCCAGCAGCCCCAGACAGGGAATGGACACTGAAGCTTTCTTT
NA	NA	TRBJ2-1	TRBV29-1	CSVVKGQGSYNEQFF	TGCAGCGTTGTTAAGGGACAAGGCTCCTACAATGAGCAGTTCTTC